This passage covers 23 T cell receptor beta chains from one sample sequenced in a study of blood T cell repertoires in COVID-19. Measured with immunoSEQ multiplex PCR; TCRdb has only the in-frame clones, and not every one. The sample lists over 250,000 clones, about nine tenths occurring once. Sequenced material: PBMCs or T cells enriched from blood (not recorded which). These receptors all stem from a man aged 55-75 years who had recovered from COVID-19.

The J gene is TRBJ2-1, the V gene TRBV18, with D unclear. The CDR3 totals 15 residues. In germline, CDR1 is KGHSH, CDR2 LQKENI. V shed 3 bases and J shed 0 bases, with 9 bases lying between them. CDR3 in amino acids: CASSPEVLSYNEQFF. CDR3 coding DNA: TGTGCCAGCTCACCCGAGGTCCTCTCCTACAATGAGCAGTTCTTC.

The rearrangement uses TRBV19 and TRBJ2-1; D perhaps matches TRBD1 (5 bases). Germline values: CDR1 LNHDA, CDR2 SQIVND (reference sequence). The CDR3 spans 13 residues. Trimming left V 3 bases short and J 8 bases short, with 11 bases between. This chain's CDR3 is CASSISQGHEQFF. The CDR3 DNA reads TGTGCCAGTAGTATCAGCCAGGGCCATGAGCAGTTCTTC.

This clone came up once. V is TRBV12-3 or TRBV12-4 and J is TRBJ2-7; D uncertain. CDR3 size: 12 residues. The V and J ends lost 5 bases and 0 bases respectively, with 5 bases between them. CDR3 bases: TGTGCCAGCAGTACCAGCTCCTACGAGCAGTACTTC. It codes for CASSTSSYEQYF.

Only a few counts were recorded for this clone. The V and J genes are TRBV18 and TRBJ1-2; D is unresolved. Trimming removed 0 bases at V and 8 bases at J, with 13 bases between. This CDR3 has 14 residues. Germline CDR1 reads KGHSH; CDR2 reads LQKENI. CDR3 region: CASSPPVILRGYTF. Written as DNA, the CDR3 is TGTGCCAGCTCACCACCAGTCATACTCAGGGGCTACACCTTC.

The chain has TRBV23-1 and TRBJ1-1; D possibly corresponds to TRBD1 (5 bases). TRBV23-1 falls under the ORF class, with uncertain function. The CDR3 is 19 amino acids. The V and J ends lost 0 bases and 1 base respectively, with 21 bases between them. CDR3 in amino acids: CASSQSNPGKFGGNTEAFF. DNA of the CDR3: TGCGCCAGCAGTCAATCGAACCCGGGAAAGTTCGGGGGGAACACTGAAGCTTTCTTT.

This chain connects TRBV5-4 to TRBJ1-1; weak D call: TRBD1 (5 bases). The CDR3 extends over 14 amino acids. CDR1 and CDR2 (germline): SGHNT, YYREEE (reference sequence). The germline V and J ends were trimmed by 1 base and 4 bases, with 11 bases remaining between them. In DNA, the CDR3 is TGTGCCAGCAGCTTGCAGGGAGGTGGCACTGAAGCTTTCTTT. It translates to CASSLQGGGTEAFF.

This chain links TRBV10-3 with TRBJ2-1; 10 bases agree with TRBD1. Germline V gives CDR1 ENHRY, CDR2 SYGVKD. The CDR3 is made up of 14 amino acids. With 6 bases clipped from V and 6 bases from J, the junction kept 5 bases outside the gene matches. Here the CDR3 DNA reads TGTGCCATCAGCGGACAGGGGGTGGCCAATGAGCAGTTCTTC. Translation gives CAISGQGVANEQFF.

The V and J genes are TRBV11-3 and TRBJ2-2; TRBD2 aligns across 10 bases. Trimming took 5 bases from V and 6 from J; bases not matched to a gene: 6. The CDR3 consists of 15 residues. Germline CDR1 reads SGHNT; CDR2 reads YENEEA. The DNA for the CDR3 is TGTGCCAGCAGCCGCGATCTAGCGGGAGCCGGGGAGCTGTTTTTT. This encodes CASSRDLAGAGELFF.

This clone was found once. The CDR3 region has the DNA TGTGCCAGCAGTTGGACCGGGACAAGCGTGGAGACCCAGTACTTC. Translation gives CASSWTGTSVETQYF. The gene calls are TRBV6-5 and TRBJ2-5; tentatively, D is TRBD1 (6 bases). Trimming removed 4 bases from V and 5 bases from J, with 17 bases in between. The CDR3 has 15 residues. CDR1 is MNHEY and CDR2 is SVGAGI in the germline V gene.

The table lists this clone with a count of one. The chain joins TRBV7-8 to TRBJ2-7, with D perhaps matching TRBD2 (5 bases). The CDR3 sequence is 14 residues long. Per the germline V gene, CDR1 is SGHVS and CDR2 is FQNEAQ. Trimming took off 4 bases at V and 2 bases at J, with 12 bases between the two ends. The CDR3 loop is CASSYGGETYEQYF. For the CDR3, the DNA is TGTGCCAGCAGCTATGGTGGGGAGACCTACGAGCAGTACTTC. The full variable domain, rest sourced from reference TRBV7-8 and TRBJ2-7, is GAGVSQSPRYKVAKRGQDVALRCDPISGHVSLFWYQQALGQGPEFLTYFQNEAQLDKSGLPSDRFFAERPEGSVSTLKIQRTQQEDSAVYLCASSYGGETYEQYFGPGTRLTVT.

The chain uses TRBV10-3 and TRBJ1-5; 7 bases map to TRBD1. Trimming at V came to 5 bases and at J to 0 bases, leaving 19 bases not matched to a gene. The CDR3 has 20 residues. Per germline, CDR1 ENHRY and CDR2 SYGVKD. In DNA, the CDR3 is TGTGCCATCAGTCAATGGACAGGCCAGTTCCCAGGAGTTAGCAATCAGCCCCAGCATTTT. Its protein is CAISQWTGQFPGVSNQPQHF.

This chain uses TRBV6-5 with TRBJ2-1; 13 bases align to TRBD2. J was trimmed by 7 bases and V by 2 bases; bases with no gene match: 5. CDR1 is MNHEY, CDR2 SVGAGI, per germline. This CDR3 is 16 amino acids long. The CDR3 bases are TGTGCCAGCAGTTACCAACTAGCGGGGGGGCTAAATGAGCAGTTCTTC. Translated, it gives CASSYQLAGGLNEQFF.

The chain has TRBV5-1 and TRBJ2-3; tentative D call: TRBD1 (5 bases). Trimming cost V 0 bases and J 4 bases, with 12 bases left between them. The CDR3 is made up of 15 amino acids. Germline V gene data show CDR1 as SGHRS and CDR2 as YFSETQ. CDR3 DNA: TGCGCCAGCAGCTTGGCGGACACCCTCCCAGATACGCAGTATTTT. Translated: CASSLADTLPDTQYF. The whole variable domain, filled in from reference TRBV5-1 and TRBJ2-3, reads KAGVTQTPRYLIKTRGQQVTLSCSPISGHRSVSWYQQTPGQGLQFLFEYFSETQRNKGNFPGRFSGRQFSNSRSEMNVSTLELGDSALYLCASSLADTLPDTQYFGPGTRLTVL.

This clone came up once. The J gene is TRBJ2-7, the V gene TRBV6-1, with D perhaps TRBD2 (7 bases). Trimming took off 2 bases at V and 6 bases at J, with 14 bases between the two ends. The CDR3 spans 14 residues. Germline V gene data show CDR1 as MNHNS and CDR2 as SASEGT. The CDR3 nucleotides are TGTGCCAGCAGTGAAAGGGGGGGTCGCATCGAGCAGTACTTC. Its protein product is CASSERGGRIEQYF.

The rearrangement links TRBV5-1 to TRBJ1-1, with TRBD1 as a possible D gene (5 bases). This CDR3 spans 14 amino acids. In germline, CDR1 is SGHRS, CDR2 YFSETQ. Trimming stripped 0 bases from V and 9 bases from J, with 15 bases between. The CDR3 sequence is CASSLATGTNKAFF. The CDR3 bases are TGCGCCAGCAGCTTGGCCACAGGTACAAACAAAGCTTTCTTT.

This clone was seen only a few times. This chain links TRBV5-6 with TRBJ1-1, with a weak D call TRBD1 (5 bases). This CDR3 spans 11 amino acids. V lost 7 bases and J 8 bases, leaving 12 bases between the germline ends. In germline, CDR1 is SGHDT, CDR2 YYEEEE. The CDR3, as DNA: TGTGCCAGCTCCTGGCAGGGCGAAGCTTTCTTT. This gives the protein CASSWQGEAFF.

The rearrangement links TRBV6-4 to TRBJ2-2, with D perhaps matching TRBD2 (6 bases). The CDR3 spans 12 residues. V was clipped by 9 bases and J by 7 bases, with 12 bases between them. CDR1 and CDR2 (germline): MRHNA, SNTAGT. CDR3 residues: CASRTNGGELFF. The DNA for the CDR3 is TGTGCCAGTCGGACTAATGGCGGGGAGCTGTTTTTT.

The chain is built from TRBV10-3 and TRBJ1-2, with 9 bases lining up with TRBD1. The germline V gene encodes CDR1 ENHRY and CDR2 SYGVKD. The V segment lost 10 bases and the J segment 5 bases; nucleotides outside the gene matches: 2. The CDR3 runs to 11 residues. Written as DNA, the CDR3 is TGTGCCACCGGGACAGGGTATGGCTACACCTTC. Its protein is CATGTGYGYTF.

This rearrangement joins TRBV4-2 to TRBJ2-7, with TRBD2 identical over 9 bases. This CDR3 spans 16 amino acids. Germline CDR1 reads LGHNA; CDR2 reads YNFKEQ. J lost 3 bases, V lost 2 bases, and 8 bases had no gene match. The CDR3 loop reads CASSQPASSGIYEQYF. The DNA for the CDR3 is TGTGCCAGCAGCCAACCCGCCTCTAGCGGGATCTACGAGCAGTACTTC.

The chain combines TRBV14 with TRBJ2-7; TRBD1 agrees at 8 bases. This CDR3 has 14 residues. The ends lost 4 bases at V and 6 bases at J; junction bases unmatched: 8. Germline CDR1 SGHDN, CDR2 FVKESK. CDR3 DNA: TGTGCCAGCAGCCCAGACAGGGGTTTGGTCGAGCAGTACTTC. As protein: CASSPDRGLVEQYF.

The chain couples TRBV3-1 (or the pseudogene TRBV3-2) to TRBJ2-1, with unresolved D. This CDR3 region has 15 residues. Germline V CDR1 and CDR2: LGHDT, YNNKEL (reference sequence). V lost 4 bases to trimming and J lost 4 bases, with 14 bases between them. This CDR3 is CASSRGLREYNEQFF. The CDR3 DNA sequence: TGTGCCAGCAGCCGAGGCCTTCGAGAATACAATGAGCAGTTCTTC.

This chain connects TRBV19 to TRBJ2-1, with D perhaps TRBD1 (5 bases). Trimming took off 7 bases at V and 8 bases at J, with 21 bases between the two ends. The CDR3 extends over 15 amino acids. Germline V gene lookup returns CDR1 LNHDA and CDR2 SQIVND (reference sequence). The CDR3 reads CASTPQAGRTYEQFF. The DNA of the CDR3 is TGTGCCAGTACCCCCCAGGCAGGGCGAACGTATGAGCAGTTCTTC.

This chain joins TRBV7-9 and TRBJ1-6; 7 nucleotides align to TRBD1. V gave up 0 bases and J gave up 8 bases; unmatched junction bases: 1. Germline V gene sequence: CDR1 SEHNR, CDR2 FQNEAQ (reference sequence). The CDR3 runs 14 residues. For the CDR3, the DNA is TGTGCCAGCAGCTTAGCCAGGGGGTATTCACCCCTCCACTTT. Its protein product is CASSLARGYSPLHF.